This T cell receptor (beta chain) came from a study of identical twins. Turning to this clonotype: Its cognate antigen is unknown.

From germline, CDR1 is ENHRY and CDR2 SYGVKD. The CDR3 runs to 13 residues. V was pared by 6 bases and J by 4 bases, with 2 bases of the junction left unmatched. Study-level findings and limits: Whereas memory repertoires showed no such difference, abundant cord blood beta clonotypes carried fewer insertions. Rather than following the same donors, the conclusions depended on cross-sectional statistical analysis.

TCRdb reprocessed the 5' RACE reads via MiXCR and lists one record per CDR3 protein. Of a few hundred thousand distinct CDR3 sequences listed, 20% to 25% are singletons. The sample was also reused in another study, on T cells expressing NK-cell markers. That study adds: The authors restricted sorting to alpha-beta TCR T cells with an anti-gamma-delta TCR antibody in several experiments.

This sequence joins TRBV10-3 and TRBJ2-3, with 9 bases fitting TRBD2. The receptor's source is a young woman in good health. The sequenced sample consisted of CD4+ T cells sorted from blood. As DNA, the CDR3 is TGTGCCATCAGCGGCGGGGGGGCAGATACGCAGTATTTT. Its translation: CAISGGGADTQYF.